This TCR beta chain originates from a study of CD8+CD57+ T cells in acquired aplastic anemia. Across the study: Average DNA yield from sorted CD4+ and CD8+ cells was around 3 ug. Study results and caveats: Patients and controls turned out to have roughly 31 CD8+ CDR3 sequences in common.

An expansion of CD8+CD57+ cells by flow cytometry had been shown in patients chosen for sequencing. Patients uniformly had severe acquired aplastic anemia. Trimming took off 1 base at V and 2 bases at J, with 8 bases between the two ends. This CDR3 is 14 amino acids long. Germline assignment: CDR1 SGHVS and CDR2 FQNEAQ. At least ten counts were recorded for this clonotype. Its antigen remains unknown. The template used for profiling TCR beta VDJ and CDR3 was genomic DNA. Via MiXCR, TCRdb re-called the reads, giving one row per CDR3 protein. The table lists some 150,000 distinct CDR3 sequences, about 52% of them singletons, with over 9.5% in the top ten.

The receptor's source is a human donor with aplastic anemia. The source material was sorted CD4+, CD8+, or CD8+CD57+ T cells (not recorded which) from PBMCs. The chain carries TRBV7-8 and TRBJ2-5; D is undetermined. CDR3: CASSLDLTQETQYF. The CDR3 nucleotides are TGTGCCAGCAGCTTAGATTTGACACAAGAGACCCAGTACTTC.